The 26 T cell receptor beta chains reported below all come from one sample, sequenced in a study of technical replicates of blood from a handful of donors. Here immunoSEQ multiplex PCR was the method, and the copy in TCRdb shows in-frame clones only, minus some. This sample yields tens of thousands of clones, of which 90% to 95% are seen a single time; roughly 4.5% belongs to the top ten. Material: PBMCs. The receptors originated from a human donor in good health. Some clones in this sample may be carry-over from other donors' samples.

A single count supports this clone. This chain joins TRBV2 and TRBJ1-2; D is perhaps TRBD1 (6 bases). This CDR3 region has 14 residues. The V gene lost 4 bases and the J gene lost 4 bases, with 13 bases spanning the gap. Per germline, CDR1 SNHLY and CDR2 FYNNEI. CDR3 DNA sequence: TGTGCCAGCAGTGGGCTTGGGGGCCCCTATGGCTACACCTTC. Encoded protein: CASSGLGGPYGYTF.

This chain connects TRBV6-5 to TRBJ2-1, with D tentatively TRBD2 (5 bases). The CDR3 has 12 residues. Trimming left V 7 bases short and J 5 bases short, with 9 bases between. The germline gives CDR1 MNHEY, CDR2 SVGAGI. Here the CDR3 DNA reads TGTGCCAGCACGTCGGGAAACAATGAGCAGTTCTTC. It translates to CASTSGNNEQFF.

The chain uses TRBV5-5 and TRBJ1-1; 7 positions agree with TRBD1. Germline-derived CDR1 and CDR2 are SGHKS and YYEKEE (reference sequence). The ends lost 4 bases at V and 2 bases at J; junction bases unmatched: 5. The CDR3 loop spans 14 amino acids. The CDR3 spells CASSRGPSNTEAFF. CDR3 in DNA: TGTGCCAGCAGCAGGGGGCCCTCCAACACTGAAGCTTTCTTT.

This clone appeared a single time. V and J are TRBV4-1 and TRBJ1-1, with D possibly TRBD1 on 6 matching bases. Trimming stripped 1 base from V and 7 bases from J, with 19 bases between. CDR3 length: 16 amino acids. Germline V lookup: CDR1 MGHRA, CDR2 YSYEKL. The CDR3 DNA follows: TGCGCCAGCAGCCAAGGGGATAGGGGCAGGGGTCGTGAAGCTTTCTTT. Translation: CASSQGDRGRGREAFF.

The rearrangement links TRBV5-4 to TRBJ1-6; no clear D. This CDR3 has 12 residues. Trimming shortened V by 4 bases and J by 7 bases, and 6 bases separated the two germline ends. Germline V gives CDR1 SGHNT, CDR2 YYREEE (reference sequence). The chain's CDR3 is CASSSQNSPLHF. In DNA, the CDR3 is TGTGCCAGCAGCAGCCAAAATTCACCCCTCCACTTT.

In its sample, this clone was seen once. This chain links TRBV6-5 with TRBJ2-7; weak D call: TRBD1 (6 bases). Germline CDR1 is MNHEY and CDR2 is SVGAGI. The V end was cut by 6 bases, the J end by 0 bases, with 9 bases between. The CDR3 sequence is 13 residues long. The CDR3 protein is CASSQGSSYEQYF. The CDR3 DNA reads TGTGCCAGCAGCCAGGGGAGCTCCTACGAGCAGTACTTC.

This chain uses TRBV18 with TRBJ2-7, with D maybe TRBD2 (6 bases). The CDR3 is made up of 14 amino acids. Trimming cost V 2 bases and J 8 bases, with 16 bases left between them. CDR1 is KGHSH and CDR2 is LQKENI in the germline V gene. The CDR3 loop reads CASSPEGLTSKQYF. The CDR3 nucleotides read TGTGCCAGCTCACCAGAGGGGCTGACTAGTAAGCAGTACTTC.

The rearrangement links TRBV4-1 to TRBJ2-5; 8 bases align to TRBD2. V lost 8 bases to trimming and J lost 1 base; unmatched junction nucleotides: 12. The germline V gene encodes CDR1 MGHRA and CDR2 YSYEKL. This CDR3 has 16 amino acids. The CDR3 DNA is TGCGCCAGCCGGCGGGCGGCGGGAGGAATCCAAGAGACCCAGTACTTC. This codes for CASRRAAGGIQETQYF.

The CDR3 sequence: CASSEGTSGYQETQYF. The CDR3 DNA sequence: TGTGCCAGCAGTGAAGGGACTAGCGGGTACCAAGAGACCCAGTACTTC. The V and J genes are TRBV2 and TRBJ2-5; 11 bases match TRBD2. From germline, CDR1 is SNHLY and CDR2 FYNNEI. The CDR3 spans 16 residues. After removal of 1 base from V and 0 bases from J, the junction contained 1 base not matched to a gene. Complete variable domain (other parts from reference TRBV2 and TRBJ2-5): EPEVTQTPSHQVTQMGQEVILRCVPISNHLYFYWYRQILGQKVEFLVSFYNNEISEKSEIFDDQFSVERPDGSNFTLKIRSTKLEDSAMYFCASSEGTSGYQETQYFGPGTRLLVL.

This chain joins TRBV18 and TRBJ2-2, with D tentatively TRBD1 (5 bases). V was clipped by 6 bases and J by 2 bases, with 16 bases between them. The V gene's germline CDR1 is KGHSH and CDR2 LQKENI. CDR3 size: 16 residues. The CDR3 sequence is CASSPQGFANTGELFF. CDR3 in DNA: TGTGCCAGCTCGCCCCAGGGCTTCGCCAACACCGGGGAGCTGTTTTTT.

The chain is built from TRBV7-2 and TRBJ1-4, with a weak D call TRBD1 (6 bases). Germline CDR1 reads SGHTA; CDR2 reads FQGNSA. The CDR3 contains 14 residues. V was cut by 3 bases and J by 4 bases, with 9 bases left in between. Written as DNA, the CDR3 is TGTGCCAGCAGCTTCACAGGGCGTAATGAAAAACTGTTTTTT. This codes for CASSFTGRNEKLFF.

The chain's CDR3 is CASSNGDRGSYEQYF. The CDR3 coding sequence is TGTGCCAGCAGTAACGGGGACAGGGGCTCCTACGAGCAGTACTTC. The V and J genes are TRBV2 and TRBJ2-7; 10 bases map to TRBD1. CDR1 SNHLY and CDR2 FYNNEI come from the germline V gene. V gave up 5 bases and J gave up 0 bases; unmatched junction bases: 4. The CDR3 has 15 amino acids. Complete variable domain (other parts from reference TRBV2 and TRBJ2-7): EPEVTQTPSHQVTQMGQEVILRCVPISNHLYFYWYRQILGQKVEFLVSFYNNEISEKSEIFDDQFSVERPDGSNFTLKIRSTKLEDSAMYFCASSNGDRGSYEQYFGPGTRLTVT.

V gene TRBV28 combines with J gene TRBJ1-2; the match to TRBD1 covers 9 bases. This CDR3 is 14 amino acids long. Trimming took 4 bases from V and 6 from J; bases not matched to a gene: 6. Germline V gene sequence: CDR1 MDHEN, CDR2 SYDVKM. The CDR3 is CASSSRTGENGYTF. The DNA for the CDR3 is TGTGCCAGCAGTTCCCGGACAGGGGAAAATGGCTACACCTTC.

The J gene is TRBJ1-5, the V gene TRBV2; 9 bases match TRBD1. With V trimmed by 6 bases and J by 6 bases, 6 bases remained unmatched. The CDR3 is 14 amino acids. Germline assignment: CDR1 SNHLY and CDR2 FYNNEI. CDR3: CASSGQGSLQPQHF. Here the CDR3 DNA reads TGTGCCAGCAGCGGACAGGGGAGTCTTCAGCCCCAGCATTTT.

The chain employs TRBV19 and TRBJ2-1; 11 bases fit TRBD2. The junction had 9 bases not matched to a gene; V was cut back by 10 bases and J by 7 bases. CDR3 length equals 14 residues. CDR1 and CDR2 from the germline V gene are LNHDA and SQIVND (reference sequence). The CDR3 sequence is CATRLAGGLNEQFF. In DNA form, the CDR3 reads TGTGCCACCCGGCTAGCGGGAGGTCTGAATGAGCAGTTCTTC.

J is TRBJ2-2 and V is TRBV9, with TRBD2 as a possible D gene (5 bases). Germline V CDR1 and CDR2: SGDLS, YYNGEE. This CDR3 comprises 14 residues. Trimming pared 2 bases from V and 2 bases from J, leaving 7 bases between. In nucleotides, the CDR3 is TGTGCCAGCAGCGTCGCTAGCAACACCGGGGAGCTGTTTTTT. Encoded protein: CASSVASNTGELFF.

This clone was seen only a few times. This rearrangement joins TRBV7-9 to TRBJ2-7; perhaps TRBD2 as D (5 bases). The germline CDR1 and CDR2 sequences are SEHNR and FQNEAQ (reference sequence). This CDR3 spans 15 amino acids. V lost 2 bases and J 7 bases, leaving 18 bases between the germline ends. This CDR3 is CASSLLEGSGTEQYF. CDR3 DNA: TGTGCCAGCAGCTTATTAGAGGGTTCGGGTACGGAGCAGTACTTC.

The genes are TRBV15 and TRBJ2-5; no clear D gene. This CDR3 contains 13 residues. Trimming pared 0 bases from V and 8 bases from J, leaving 10 bases between. Looked up from germline, CDR1 is LNHNV and CDR2 is YYDKDF (reference sequence). CDR3 DNA: TGTGCCACCAGCAGAGAACAGAGAGATACCCAGTACTTC. The encoded protein is CATSREQRDTQYF.

The CDR3 loop is CASSRVGDFTDTQYF. CDR3 DNA: TGCGCCAGCAGCCGCGTAGGGGATTTCACAGATACGCAGTATTTT. The chain links TRBV5-1 to TRBJ2-3; D perhaps matches TRBD1 (5 bases). The CDR3 is 15 residues long. Germline V gives CDR1 SGHRS, CDR2 YFSETQ. V lost 4 bases, J lost 2 bases, and 14 bases lay in between.

The genes are TRBV5-4 and TRBJ2-3; 7 bases are a match to TRBD2. Germline values: CDR1 SGHNT, CDR2 YYREEE (reference sequence). V shed 0 bases and J 0 bases; nucleotides not matched to a gene: 1. The CDR3 covers 15 residues. DNA for the CDR3: TGTGCCAGCAGCTTGGCTAGCGGTAGCACAGATACGCAGTATTTT. Translation: CASSLASGSTDTQYF. Full variable domain (outside the CDR3, taken from reference TRBV5-4 and TRBJ2-3): ETGVTQSPTHLIKTRGQQVTLRCSSQSGHNTVSWYQQALGQGPQFIFQYYREEENGRGNFPPRFSGLQFPNYSSELNVNALELDDSALYLCASSLASGSTDTQYFGPGTRLTVL.

This chain links TRBV13 with TRBJ2-3, with unresolved D. Trimming removed 5 bases from V and 5 bases from J, with 5 bases in between. CDR1 and CDR2 from the germline V gene are PRHDT and FYEKMQ (reference sequence). The length of the CDR3 is 11 residues. The CDR3 nucleotides read TGTGCCAGCAGCACCAGAGATACGCAGTATTTT. This codes for CASSTRDTQYF.

The chain joins TRBV2 to TRBJ1-6; maybe TRBD1 (6 bases). Germline V gene sequence: CDR1 SNHLY, CDR2 FYNNEI. This CDR3 has 13 amino acids. V lost 10 bases and J 9 bases, leaving 16 bases between the germline ends. The CDR3 DNA sequence: TGTGCCACCAAGGGGGGGCAGGGTTCACCCCTCCACTTT. It yields the protein CATKGGQGSPLHF.

This chain links TRBV29-1 with TRBJ1-2, with 7 bases aligning to TRBD1. Germline CDR1 is SQVTM and CDR2 is ANQGSEA. Trimming took 5 bases from V and 4 from J; bases not matched to a gene: 4. This CDR3 has 12 residues. The CDR3 protein is CSVPGGIYGYTF. As DNA, the CDR3 is TGCAGCGTTCCAGGGGGGATCTATGGCTACACCTTC.

V usage is TRBV7-2 and J usage is TRBJ2-1; a possible D gene is TRBD1 (6 bases). The CDR3 totals 16 residues. The V and J ends lost 6 bases and 1 base respectively, with 16 bases between them. Germline CDR1 reads SGHTA; CDR2 reads FQGNSA. The CDR3 spells CASSFRGSLSYNEQFF. Written as DNA, the CDR3 is TGTGCCAGCAGTTTTAGGGGGAGCCTTTCCTACAATGAGCAGTTCTTC.

This chain joins TRBV10-3 and TRBJ1-2; D remains unclear. V lost 10 bases, J lost 3 bases, and 15 bases lay in between. Germline CDR1 reads ENHRY; CDR2 reads SYGVKD. The CDR3 has 13 residues. The CDR3 coding sequence is TGTGCCACCTTCGGGGTAGTTGACTATGGCTACACCTTC. Translated, it gives CATFGVVDYGYTF.

This clone was detected once. CDR3 protein: CASRRGANTEAFF. The DNA for the CDR3 is TGTGCCAGCAGACGGGGAGCGAACACTGAAGCTTTCTTT. The J gene is TRBJ1-1, the V gene TRBV7-9; D is undetermined. CDR3 length equals 13 residues. Trimming removed 6 bases from V and 1 base from J, with 9 bases in between. Per the germline V gene, CDR1 is SEHNR and CDR2 is FQNEAQ (reference sequence).